This T cell receptor (beta chain) was obtained from a study of T cells in Graves' hyperthyroidism and ophthalmopathy (dated by TCRdb to 2018 to 2020). Some background on the complete study: Peripheral blood was collected at initial diagnosis, before any treatment. After blood sampling, hyperthyroidism patients were treated with methimazole at a starting dose of 30 mg daily, and ophthalmopathy patients were treated with high-dose intravenous methylprednisolone. A discovery cohort of about a hundred patients, roughly 45 with Graves' ophthalmopathy and 55 to 65 with stable Graves' hyperthyroidism, was used to find distinguishing TCR V-J signatures. The 75 to 100 discovery patients were randomly divided into training and test sets at a 7:3 ratio. In addition, the study compared T-cell repertoires in thyroid tissue and in blood from six Graves' hyperthyroidism patients. The paper describes TCR Vbeta CDR3 sequencing of 135 peripheral blood samples, made up of some 40 ophthalmopathy patients, 70 to 75 hyperthyroidism patients and 17 progressor patients. An independent validation cohort of fewer than 20 hyperthyroidism patients and roughly 16 patients who later progressed to ophthalmopathy tested prospective prediction of ophthalmopathy. Beyond this particular receptor, the publication reports: Blood samples also contained most of the expanded thyroid clonotypes (frequency above 0.001), which suggests that blood repertoires may reflect thyroid immune responses. Sample size was not statistically predetermined, and blinding of investigators to group allocation was not performed. In validation, progression to ophthalmopathy was predicted by the model with roughly 71% sensitivity and roughly 72% specificity, a median of around 5.9 months before onset. Ophthalmopathy was separated from stable hyperthyroidism by a 13 V-J signature model, with over 85% sensitivity and about 81% specificity obtained in cross-validation and 80%/75% obtained in testing.

Comments on this clonotype: It lacks a known antigen. No clone much larger than this one lies a single base away; base qualities are absent.

TCR beta CDR3 regions were amplified from RNA transcripts. The first round of RT-PCR for the TCR CDR3 was performed with the HTBI primer set and the Qiagen OneStep RT-PCR kit. Libraries were constructed in a second round of multiplex PCR, after which size selection and purification were performed. The libraries were sequenced on an Illumina HiSeq2000 using paired-end 100 bp reads. In the source study's methods: Raw data were processed with SOAPnuke, discarding reads with adapters, uncalled bases, mean Phred below 15, or no exact constant-primer or identifier match. High-quality paired reads were merged using COPE v1.2.5, and each unique nucleotide sequence was defined as a clonotype. Clonotypes were aligned to IMGT TRBV, TRBD and TRBJ reference segments using MiTCR v1.1. Only V-J combinations with frequency above 0.0001, covering 98% to 99.2% of repertoires, were analysed. A TCS score was defined as the ratio of F50 (clonal expansion) to E x V (chaos), with BLOSUM62-based TCRdist applied between CDR3 peptides within each V-J. Welch's t-statistics and random forest reduced approximately 520 V-J features to 10 to 15, which were used in a naive Bayes classifier (R e1071). TCRdb's own reprocessing of the public reads used fastp at Q25 and MiXCR and kept productive beta chains. Rows with a matching CDR3 protein are joined into one entry that keeps the most common DNA and genes. These V and J calls originate from TCRdb's pipeline instead of the authors' own analysis. In this sample the table shows fewer than 900,000 distinct CDR3 sequences, about 16% of which occur a single time. Roughly 8% of the sample rests with the top ten.

Trimming takes 7 bases off V and 6 bases off J; junction bases not matched to a gene: 12. The CDR3 contains 15 residues, cysteine and phenylalanine counted. The kept DNA is CDR3 alone, 45 bases in frame from the first base. The germline V gene sets CDR1 to SGHVS and CDR2 to FNYEAQ. Graves' hyperthyroidism was defined as stable when no progression to ophthalmopathy occurred over 18 months of follow-up. Hyperthyroidism patients were newly diagnosed, with disease duration under 2 months, and aged 18 to 65 years. Patients with uncontrolled infections, other autoimmune diseases, pregnancy or lactation were excluded. Diagnoses were established on the basis of clinical symptoms, serum thyroxine and TRAb, thyroid ultrasound, and orbital computed tomography. PBMCs were isolated from roughly 10 ml of fresh peripheral blood by Ficoll-Paque density gradient centrifugation. Trizol reagent was used to extract total RNA, and RNA quality was then checked on an Agilent 2100 Bioanalyzer.

This receptor was identified in a young man with Graves' hyperthyroidism. The source material was blood. The rearranged segments are TRBV7-6 and TRBJ2-7; TRBD1 fits 10 bases in the junction. CDR3 protein: CASTKTGGKYSEQYF. The DNA sequence is TGTGCCAGCACCAAGACAGGGGGCAAATACAGCGAGCAGTACTTC.